A single sample gave rise to the 13 T cell receptor beta chains below, sequenced in a study of T cells in localized non-small cell lung cancer. Assay used: immunoSEQ multiplex PCR; TCRdb lists only in-frame clones, some missing. This sample has under 4,000 clones; just over 30% occur once, and the top ten carry more than 9%. The sample consisted of normal lung tissue next to the tumor, taken before any cancer treatment. The receptors come from a male donor aged 60 or older with stage III lung adenocarcinoma.

V gene TRBV6-8 combines with J gene TRBJ2-6; possibly TRBD2 for D (5 bases). Trimming stripped 5 bases from V and 0 bases from J, with 11 bases between. The V gene's germline CDR1 is MNHGY and CDR2 SAAAGT. The CDR3 sequence is 16 residues long. For the CDR3, the DNA is TGTGCCAGCAGTGAGGGTCTTTTCTCTGGGGCCAACGTCCTGACTTTC. It specifies CASSEGLFSGANVLTF.

The sample holds a few counts of this clone. The J gene is TRBJ2-1, the V gene TRBV6-8; D might be TRBD2 (5 bases). CDR1 and CDR2 from the germline V gene are MNHGY and SAAAGT. Deletions cut 6 bases from V and 2 bases from J, with 14 bases between. The CDR3 has 15 residues. CDR3 amino acids: CASRGSLGAYNEQFF. The DNA of the CDR3 is TGTGCCAGCAGAGGTAGTCTCGGGGCCTACAATGAGCAGTTCTTC.

The rearrangement joins TRBV9 to TRBJ1-4; D gene uncertain. Germline-derived CDR1 and CDR2 are SGDLS and YYNGEE. V lost 5 bases to trimming and J lost 11 bases, with 13 bases between them. The CDR3 extends over 12 amino acids. The CDR3 bases are TGTGCCAGCAGGAGTGACGGAGGGAAACTGTTTTTT. Protein sequence: CASRSDGGKLFF.

This chain's CDR3 is CASSPTSGRAGEQFF. The CDR3 region has the DNA TGTGCCAGCAGCCCGACTAGCGGGAGGGCGGGTGAGCAGTTCTTC. This sequence joins TRBV11-3 and TRBJ2-1; 14 positions agree with TRBD2. This CDR3 has 15 residues. CDR1 SGHNT and CDR2 YENEEA come from the germline V gene. J lost 9 bases, V lost 5 bases, and 6 bases had no gene match.

The chain combines TRBV11-3 with TRBJ2-5, with 8 bases identical to TRBD2. The V segment lost 5 bases and the J segment 4 bases; nucleotides outside the gene matches: 15. Looked up from germline, CDR1 is SGHNT and CDR2 is YENEEA. The length of the CDR3 is 17 residues. The CDR3 DNA reads as TGTGCCAGCAGCCCGTCGGGTAGAGGGCTAGCGGGAGAGACCCAGTACTTC. It translates to CASSPSGRGLAGETQYF.

V usage is TRBV1 and J usage is TRBJ2-1. TRBV1 is given as a pseudogene. CDR3 length: 15 residues. Here the CDR3 DNA reads TGCGCCAGCAGCCAAGAGGGTGTGGAACGCGATGAGCAGTTCTTC. It is translated as CASSQEGVERDEQFF.

By sample fraction, this clone is medium-sized. The chain employs TRBV2 and TRBJ1-3; a possible D gene is TRBD1 (6 bases). This CDR3 contains 14 residues. Germline-derived CDR1 and CDR2 are SNHLY and FYNNEI. Deletions cut 4 bases from V and 1 base from J, with 8 bases between. For the CDR3, the DNA is TGTGCCAGCAGTGGGACAGCTTCTGGAAACACCATATATTTT. Its translation: CASSGTASGNTIYF.

This chain links TRBV18 with TRBJ2-1, with TRBD1 matching over 8 bases. The CDR3 is made up of 14 amino acids. Per germline, CDR1 KGHSH and CDR2 LQKENI. V dropped 3 bases and J dropped 7; count of bases not matched to a gene: 5. In DNA form, the CDR3 reads TGTGCCAGCTCACCCCGGACAGGGTCGAATGAGCAGTTCTTC. Translating gives CASSPRTGSNEQFF.

A remark on this clone: This same CDR3 is encoded by further DNA sequences in the sample. The chain carries TRBV19 and TRBJ1-1; 8 nucleotides line up with TRBD1. Germline trimming cut 3 bases from V and 2 bases from J; bases unmatched to any gene: 5. This CDR3 comprises 15 residues. The germline gives CDR1 LNHDA, CDR2 SQIVND (reference sequence). In nucleotides, the CDR3 is TGTGCCAGTAGTATTCGAGGACAGGGTAACACTGAAGCTTTCTTT. This sequence encodes CASSIRGQGNTEAFF. Complete variable domain (other parts from reference TRBV19 and TRBJ1-1): DGGITQSPKYLFRKEGQNVTLSCEQNLNHDAMYWYRQDPGQGLRLIYYSQIVNDFQKGDIAEGYSVSREKKESFPLTVTSAQKNPTAFYLCASSIRGQGNTEAFFGQGTRLTVV.

In its sample, this clone was seen a few times. J is TRBJ2-7 and V is TRBV29-1; TRBD1 aligns across 10 bases. CDR1 and CDR2 (germline): SQVTM, ANQGSEA. V shed 6 bases, J shed 6 bases, and the junction held 5 bases outside the gene matches. The CDR3 contains 12 residues. The CDR3 region has the DNA TGCAGCGTGGACCGGGACAGGGGCGAGCAGTACTTC. This translates into CSVDRDRGEQYF.

The chain has TRBV5-1 and TRBJ2-4; the D is unclear. CDR1 is SGHRS, CDR2 YFSETQ, per germline. This CDR3 has 14 residues. Trimming left V 0 bases short and J 6 bases short, with 10 bases between. This chain's CDR3 is CASSLEQSANIQYF. The CDR3 coding sequence is TGCGCCAGCAGCTTGGAACAGTCGGCAAACATTCAGTACTTC.

This clone is a singleton in its sample. This chain links TRBV11-3 with TRBJ2-1; 12 nucleotides align to TRBD2. The CDR3 is 17 residues long. In germline, CDR1 is SGHNT, CDR2 YENEEA. The ends lost 5 bases at V and 5 bases at J; junction bases unmatched: 10. The CDR3 is CASSPSLLAGGNNEQFF. The CDR3, as DNA: TGTGCCAGCAGCCCAAGCCTACTAGCGGGAGGAAACAATGAGCAGTTCTTC.

This chain joins TRBV28 and TRBJ2-2; D is uncertain. CDR3 length equals 13 residues. Trimming removed 7 bases from V and 7 bases from J, with 13 bases in between. Germline-derived CDR1 and CDR2 are MDHEN and SYDVKM. CDR3 bases: TGTGCCAGCAACACTCCTCCAAGCGGGGAGCTGTTTTTT. This encodes CASNTPPSGELFF.